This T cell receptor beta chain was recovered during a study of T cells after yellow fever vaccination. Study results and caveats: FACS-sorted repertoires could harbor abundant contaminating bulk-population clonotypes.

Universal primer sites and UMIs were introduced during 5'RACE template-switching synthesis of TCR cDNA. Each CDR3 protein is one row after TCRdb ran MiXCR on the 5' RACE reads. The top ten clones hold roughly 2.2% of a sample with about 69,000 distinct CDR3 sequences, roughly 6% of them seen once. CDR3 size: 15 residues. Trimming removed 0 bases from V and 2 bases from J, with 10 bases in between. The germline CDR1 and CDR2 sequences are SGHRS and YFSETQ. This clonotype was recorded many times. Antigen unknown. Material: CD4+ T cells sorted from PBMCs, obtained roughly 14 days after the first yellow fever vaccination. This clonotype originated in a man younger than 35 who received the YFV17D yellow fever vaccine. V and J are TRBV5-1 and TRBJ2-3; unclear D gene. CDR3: CASSLGQSPTDTQYF. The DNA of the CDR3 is TGCGCCAGCAGCTTGGGTCAGAGCCCCACAGATACGCAGTATTTT.